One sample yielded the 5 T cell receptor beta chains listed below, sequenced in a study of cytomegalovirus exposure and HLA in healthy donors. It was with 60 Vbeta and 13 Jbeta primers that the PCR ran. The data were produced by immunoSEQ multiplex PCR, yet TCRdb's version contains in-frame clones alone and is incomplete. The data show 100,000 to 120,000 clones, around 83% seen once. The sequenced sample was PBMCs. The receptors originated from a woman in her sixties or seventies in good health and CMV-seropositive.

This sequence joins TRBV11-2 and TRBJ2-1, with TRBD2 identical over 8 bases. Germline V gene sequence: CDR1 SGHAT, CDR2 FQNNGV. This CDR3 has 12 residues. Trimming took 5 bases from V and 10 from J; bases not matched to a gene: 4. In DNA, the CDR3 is TGTGCCAGCAGCCAAATAGCGGGAGAGCAGTTCTTC. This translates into CASSQIAGEQFF.

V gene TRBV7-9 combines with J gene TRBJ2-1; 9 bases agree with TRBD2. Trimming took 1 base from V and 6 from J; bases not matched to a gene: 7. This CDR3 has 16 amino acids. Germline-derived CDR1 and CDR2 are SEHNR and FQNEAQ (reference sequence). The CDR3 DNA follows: TGTGCCAGCAGCTTAGTAGGGCGGGAGGGGCGCAATGAGCAGTTCTTC. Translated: CASSLVGREGRNEQFF.

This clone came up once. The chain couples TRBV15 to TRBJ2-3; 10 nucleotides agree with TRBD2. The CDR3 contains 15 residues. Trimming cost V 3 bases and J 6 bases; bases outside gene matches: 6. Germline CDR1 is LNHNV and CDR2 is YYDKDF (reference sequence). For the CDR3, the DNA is TGTGCCACCAGCAGCCTAGCGGGAGCTGGGGATACGCAGTATTTT. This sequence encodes CATSSLAGAGDTQYF.

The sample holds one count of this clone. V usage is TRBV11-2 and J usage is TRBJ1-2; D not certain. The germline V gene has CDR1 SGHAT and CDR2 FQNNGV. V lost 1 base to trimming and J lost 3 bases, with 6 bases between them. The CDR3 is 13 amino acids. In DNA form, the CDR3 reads TGTGCCAGCAGCTTAGCCGGGGACTATGGCTACACCTTC. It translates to CASSLAGDYGYTF.

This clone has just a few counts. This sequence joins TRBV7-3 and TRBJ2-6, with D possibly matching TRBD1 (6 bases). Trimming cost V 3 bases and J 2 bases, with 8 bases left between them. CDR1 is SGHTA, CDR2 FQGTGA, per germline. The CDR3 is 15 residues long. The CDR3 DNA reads TGTGCCAGCAGCTTCACAGGGCCTGGGGCCAACGTCCTGACTTTC. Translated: CASSFTGPGANVLTF.